The text below deals with one TCR beta chain. What it binds is not known. This sample was taken from a study of T cell responses to AZD1222 COVID-19 vaccine. General study results and limits: Only after the peak T cell response were repertoires sampled. As reported, nearly half of all spike-specific TCRs target variant regions that are unmutated. Donors skewed white British and female; clonal diversity was possibly underestimated.

Sequencing was performed with immunoSEQ multiplex PCR; in TCRdb, only in-frame clones are kept and a portion is missing. Among approximately 77,000 clones listed, roughly nine tenths were seen once. The starting material was peripheral blood, obtained 28 days after the second AZD1222 dose. This clonotype was sampled from an adult who received the AZD1222 COVID-19 vaccine.

CDR3 DNA: TGCGCCAGCAGCTTACAGGGGGTCACCTATGGCTACACCTTC. It codes for CASSLQGVTYGYTF. V gene TRBV5-1 combines with J gene TRBJ1-2, with 8 bases matching TRBD1. Germline values: CDR1 SGHRS, CDR2 YFSETQ. J gave up 4 bases and V 2 bases, and 4 bases lay outside the gene matches. The CDR3 is 14 residues long. The whole variable domain, remainder taken from reference TRBV5-1 and TRBJ1-2, is KAGVTQTPRYLIKTRGQQVTLSCSPISGHRSVSWYQQTPGQGLQFLFEYFSETQRNKGNFPGRFSGRQFSNSRSEMNVSTLELGDSALYLCASSLQGVTYGYTFGSGTRLTVV.